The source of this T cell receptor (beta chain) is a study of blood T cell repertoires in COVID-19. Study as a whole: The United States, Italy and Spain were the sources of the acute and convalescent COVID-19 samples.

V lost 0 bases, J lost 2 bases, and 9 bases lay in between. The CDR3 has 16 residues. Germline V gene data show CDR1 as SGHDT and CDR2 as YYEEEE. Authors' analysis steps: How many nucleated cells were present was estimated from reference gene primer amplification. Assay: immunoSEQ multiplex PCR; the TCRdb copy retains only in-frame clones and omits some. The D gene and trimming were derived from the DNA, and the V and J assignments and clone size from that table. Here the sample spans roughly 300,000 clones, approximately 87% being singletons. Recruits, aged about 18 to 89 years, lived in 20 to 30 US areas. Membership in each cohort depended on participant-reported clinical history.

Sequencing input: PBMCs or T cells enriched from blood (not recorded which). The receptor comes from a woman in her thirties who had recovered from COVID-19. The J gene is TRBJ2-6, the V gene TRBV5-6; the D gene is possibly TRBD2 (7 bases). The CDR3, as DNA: TGTGCCAGCAGCTTGGCGGGGGGCGCTGGGGCCAACGTCCTGACTTTC. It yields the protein CASSLAGGAGANVLTF. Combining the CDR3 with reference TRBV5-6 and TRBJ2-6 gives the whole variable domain DAGVTQSPTHLIKTRGQQVTLRCSPKSGHDTVSWYQQALGQGPQFIFQYYEEEERQRGNFPDRFSGHQFPNYSSELNVNALLLGDSALYLCASSLAGGAGANVLTFGAGSRLTVL.